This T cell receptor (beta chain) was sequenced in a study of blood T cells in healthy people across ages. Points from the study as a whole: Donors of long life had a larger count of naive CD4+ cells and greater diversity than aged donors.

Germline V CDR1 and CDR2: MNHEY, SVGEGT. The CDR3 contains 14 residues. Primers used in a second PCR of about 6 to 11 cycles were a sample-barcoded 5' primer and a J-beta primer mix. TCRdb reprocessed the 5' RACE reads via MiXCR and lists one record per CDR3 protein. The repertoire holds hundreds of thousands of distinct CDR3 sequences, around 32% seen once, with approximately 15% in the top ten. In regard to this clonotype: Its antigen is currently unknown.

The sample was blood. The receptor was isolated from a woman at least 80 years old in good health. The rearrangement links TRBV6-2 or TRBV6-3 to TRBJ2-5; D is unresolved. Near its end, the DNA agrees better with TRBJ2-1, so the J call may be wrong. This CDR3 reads CASNFLTLQETQFF. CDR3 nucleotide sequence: TGTGCCAGTAACTTTCTGACTTTACAAGAGACCCAGTTCTTC.